The entry below describes one T cell receptor (beta chain). CDR1 is SGHRS and CDR2 is YFSETQ in the germline V gene. This CDR3 is built from 15 residues. The V segment lost 6 bases and the J segment 0 bases; nucleotides outside the gene matches: 8. Sequencing used immunoSEQ multiplex PCR; TCRdb keeps in-frame clones, though not all of them. The data show a few million clones, 85% to 95% seen once. These data originate in a study of shared clonotypes between healthy human individuals. Material: naive CD4+ T cells from PBMCs. Subset: CD45RA+ positively selected. The source is a man aged 18 to 30 in good health. Some clones in this sample may be carry-over from other donors' samples. The gene calls are TRBV5-1 and TRBJ2-7, with 8 bases lining up with TRBD1. The CDR3 DNA follows: TGCGCCAGCAACCGCGACAGGGGCAGCTCCTACGAGCAGTACTTC. Translation: CASNRDRGSSYEQYF.